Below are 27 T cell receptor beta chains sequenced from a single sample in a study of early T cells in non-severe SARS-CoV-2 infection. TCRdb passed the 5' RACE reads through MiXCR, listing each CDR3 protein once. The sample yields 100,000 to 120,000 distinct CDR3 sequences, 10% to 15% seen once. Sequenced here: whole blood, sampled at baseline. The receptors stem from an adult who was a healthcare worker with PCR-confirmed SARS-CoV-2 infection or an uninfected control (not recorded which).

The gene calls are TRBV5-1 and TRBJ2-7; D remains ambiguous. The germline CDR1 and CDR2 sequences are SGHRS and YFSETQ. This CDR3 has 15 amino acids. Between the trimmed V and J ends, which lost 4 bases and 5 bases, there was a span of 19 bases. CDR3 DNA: TGCGCCAGCAGCCCCGCCACCGGTAGGGCCCACGAGCAGTACTTC. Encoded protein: CASSPATGRAHEQYF.

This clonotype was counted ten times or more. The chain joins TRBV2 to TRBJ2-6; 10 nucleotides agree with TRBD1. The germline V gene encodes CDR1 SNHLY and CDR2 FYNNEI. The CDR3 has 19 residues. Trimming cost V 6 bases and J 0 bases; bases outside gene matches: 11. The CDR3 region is CASRPLGTGALSGANVLTF. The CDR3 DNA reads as TGTGCCAGCAGGCCCTTAGGGACAGGGGCCCTCTCTGGGGCCAACGTCCTGACTTTC. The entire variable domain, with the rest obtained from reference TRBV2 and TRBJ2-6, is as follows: EPEVTQTPSHQVTQMGQEVILRCVPISNHLYFYWYRQILGQKVEFLVSFYNNEISEKSEIFDDQFSVERPDGSNFTLKIRSTKLEDSAMYFCASRPLGTGALSGANVLTFGAGSRLTVL.

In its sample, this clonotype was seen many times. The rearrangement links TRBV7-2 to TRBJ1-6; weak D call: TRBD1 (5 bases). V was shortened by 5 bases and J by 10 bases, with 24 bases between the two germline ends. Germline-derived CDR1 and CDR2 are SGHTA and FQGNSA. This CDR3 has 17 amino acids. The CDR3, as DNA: TGTGCCAGCAGCGGTGTGGTTAGGGGTTCGAGTGTATCACCCCTCCACTTT. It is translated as CASSGVVRGSSVSPLHF.

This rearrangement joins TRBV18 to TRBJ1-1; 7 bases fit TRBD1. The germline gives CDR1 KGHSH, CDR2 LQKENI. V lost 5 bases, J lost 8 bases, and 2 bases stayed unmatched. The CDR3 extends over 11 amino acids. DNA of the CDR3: TGTGCCAGCTCAGCGGACAGGGAAGCTTTCTTT. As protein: CASSADREAFF.

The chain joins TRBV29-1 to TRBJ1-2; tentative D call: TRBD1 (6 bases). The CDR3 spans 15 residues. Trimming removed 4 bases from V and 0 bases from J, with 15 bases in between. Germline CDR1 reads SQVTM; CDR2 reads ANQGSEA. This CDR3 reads CSVAGRGLTNYGYTF. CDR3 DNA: TGCAGCGTTGCGGGCAGGGGACTTACTAACTATGGCTACACCTTC.

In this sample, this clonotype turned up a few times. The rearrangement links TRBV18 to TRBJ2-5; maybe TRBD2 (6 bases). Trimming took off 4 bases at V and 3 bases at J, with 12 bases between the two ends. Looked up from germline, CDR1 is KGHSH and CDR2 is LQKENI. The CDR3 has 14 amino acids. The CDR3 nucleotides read TGTGCCAGCTCACAAACTACGGGAGAAGAGACCCAGTACTTC. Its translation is CASSQTTGEETQYF.

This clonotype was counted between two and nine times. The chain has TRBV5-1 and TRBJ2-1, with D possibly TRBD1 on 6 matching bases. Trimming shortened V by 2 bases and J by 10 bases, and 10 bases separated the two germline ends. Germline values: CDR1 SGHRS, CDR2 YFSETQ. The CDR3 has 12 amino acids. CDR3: CASSFTGYEQFF. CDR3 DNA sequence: TGCGCCAGCAGCTTTACAGGGTACGAGCAGTTCTTC.

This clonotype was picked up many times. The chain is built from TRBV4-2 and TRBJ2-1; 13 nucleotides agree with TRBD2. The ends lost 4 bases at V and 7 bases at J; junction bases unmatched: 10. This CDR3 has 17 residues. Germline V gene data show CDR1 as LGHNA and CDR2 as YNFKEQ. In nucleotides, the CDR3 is TGTGCCAGCAGCCGGGGAACTAGCGGGGGGGCCGTAAATGAGCAGTTCTTC. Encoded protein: CASSRGTSGGAVNEQFF.

In DNA, the CDR3 is TGTGCCAGCAGCCCCTTGTTTGATACACGAGGGGTCTACGAGCAGTACTTC. As protein: CASSPLFDTRGVYEQYF. The rearrangement links TRBV3-1 to TRBJ2-7; D may match TRBD1 or TRBD2 (5 bases each). This CDR3 contains 17 residues. Trimming removed 4 bases from V and 3 bases from J, with 22 bases in between. CDR1 LGHDT and CDR2 YNNKEL come from the germline V gene (reference sequence).

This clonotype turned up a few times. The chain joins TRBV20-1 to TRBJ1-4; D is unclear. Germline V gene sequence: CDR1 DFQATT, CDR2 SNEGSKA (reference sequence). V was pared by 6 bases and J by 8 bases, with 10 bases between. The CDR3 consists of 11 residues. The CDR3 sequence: CSAHGREKLFF. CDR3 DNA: TGCAGTGCCCACGGGCGAGAAAAACTGTTTTTT.

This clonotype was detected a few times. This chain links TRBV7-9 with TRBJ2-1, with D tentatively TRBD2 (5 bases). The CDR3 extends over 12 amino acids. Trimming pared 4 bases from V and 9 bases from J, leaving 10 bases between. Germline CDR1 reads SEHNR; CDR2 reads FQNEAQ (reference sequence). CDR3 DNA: TGTGCCAGCAGCTCGGGGTCTCCTGAGCAGTTCTTC. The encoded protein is CASSSGSPEQFF.

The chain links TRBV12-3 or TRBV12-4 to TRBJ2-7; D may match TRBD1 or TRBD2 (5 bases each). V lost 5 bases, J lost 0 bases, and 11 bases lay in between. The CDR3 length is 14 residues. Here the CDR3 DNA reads TGTGCCAGCAGTATGGGACCTGCCTCCTACGAGCAGTACTTC. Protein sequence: CASSMGPASYEQYF.

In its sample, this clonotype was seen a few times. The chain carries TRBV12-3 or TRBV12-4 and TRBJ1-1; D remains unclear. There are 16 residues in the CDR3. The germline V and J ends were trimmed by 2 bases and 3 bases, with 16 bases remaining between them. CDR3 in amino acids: CASSLSVWGTDTEAFF. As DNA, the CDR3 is TGTGCCAGCAGTTTATCCGTATGGGGTACTGACACTGAAGCTTTCTTT.

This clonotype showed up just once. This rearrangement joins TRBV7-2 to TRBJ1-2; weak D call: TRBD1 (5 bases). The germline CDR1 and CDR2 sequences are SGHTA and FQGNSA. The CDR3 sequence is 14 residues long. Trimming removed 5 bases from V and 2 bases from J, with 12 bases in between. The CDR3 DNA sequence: TGTGCCAGCAGCGGAGAGGGGATAAACTATGGCTACACCTTC. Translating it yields CASSGEGINYGYTF.

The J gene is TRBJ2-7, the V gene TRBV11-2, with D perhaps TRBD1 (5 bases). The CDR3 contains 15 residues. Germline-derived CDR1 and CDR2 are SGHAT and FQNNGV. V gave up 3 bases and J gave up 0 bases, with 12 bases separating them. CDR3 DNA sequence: TGTGCCAGCAGCTTCTCAGGGTTCCCCTCCTACGAGCAGTACTTC. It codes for CASSFSGFPSYEQYF.

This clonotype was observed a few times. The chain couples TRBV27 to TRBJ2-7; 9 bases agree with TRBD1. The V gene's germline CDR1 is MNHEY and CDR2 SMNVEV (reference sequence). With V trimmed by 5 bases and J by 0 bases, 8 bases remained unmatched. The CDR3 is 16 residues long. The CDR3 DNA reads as TGTGCCAGCAGTCCACGGACAGGGGCAATCTCCTACGAGCAGTACTTC. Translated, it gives CASSPRTGAISYEQYF.

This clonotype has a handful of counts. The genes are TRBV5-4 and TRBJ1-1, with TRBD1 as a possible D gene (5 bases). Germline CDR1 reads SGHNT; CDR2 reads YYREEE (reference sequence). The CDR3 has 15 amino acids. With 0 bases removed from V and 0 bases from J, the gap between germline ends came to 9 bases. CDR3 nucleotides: TGTGCCAGCAGCTTGGAGGGGAAAGTGAACACTGAAGCTTTCTTT. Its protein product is CASSLEGKVNTEAFF.

CDR3 nucleotide sequence: TGCAGTGCTAGAGTGTTGACTGAACGGTCCTACAATGAGCAGTTCTTC. It translates to CSARVLTERSYNEQFF. The rearrangement joins TRBV20-1 to TRBJ2-1, with D unresolved. Between the trimmed V and J ends, which lost 1 base and 1 base, there was a span of 14 bases. Per germline, CDR1 DFQATT and CDR2 SNEGSKA (reference sequence). The CDR3 has 16 amino acids.

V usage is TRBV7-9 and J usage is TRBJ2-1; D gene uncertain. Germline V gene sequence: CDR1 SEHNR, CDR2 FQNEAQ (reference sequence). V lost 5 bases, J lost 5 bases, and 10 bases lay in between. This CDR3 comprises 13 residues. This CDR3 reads CASSDKTNNEQFF. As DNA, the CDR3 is TGTGCCAGCAGCGACAAAACTAACAATGAGCAGTTCTTC.

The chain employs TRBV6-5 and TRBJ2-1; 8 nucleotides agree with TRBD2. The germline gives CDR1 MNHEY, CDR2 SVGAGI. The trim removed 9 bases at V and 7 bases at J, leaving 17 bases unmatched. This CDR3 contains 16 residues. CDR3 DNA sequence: TGTGCCAGTTGCCACCCGGTCGGGGGGGCCGGGAATGAGCAGTTCTTC. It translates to CASCHPVGGAGNEQFF.

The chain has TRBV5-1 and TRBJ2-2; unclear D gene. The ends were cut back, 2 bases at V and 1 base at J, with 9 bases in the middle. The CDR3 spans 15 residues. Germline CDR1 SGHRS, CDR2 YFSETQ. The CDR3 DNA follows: TGCGCCAGCAGCTTCATCGGTCGGAACACCGGGGAGCTGTTTTTT. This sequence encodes CASSFIGRNTGELFF. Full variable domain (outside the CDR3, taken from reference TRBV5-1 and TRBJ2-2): KAGVTQTPRYLIKTRGQQVTLSCSPISGHRSVSWYQQTPGQGLQFLFEYFSETQRNKGNFPGRFSGRQFSNSRSEMNVSTLELGDSALYLCASSFIGRNTGELFFGEGSRLTVL.

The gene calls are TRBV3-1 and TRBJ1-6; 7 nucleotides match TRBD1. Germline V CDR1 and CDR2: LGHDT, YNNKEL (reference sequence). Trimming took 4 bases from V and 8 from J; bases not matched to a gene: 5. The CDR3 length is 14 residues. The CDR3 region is CASSLQGSDSPLHF. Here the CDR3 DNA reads TGTGCCAGCAGCCTACAGGGGAGTGATTCACCCCTCCACTTT.

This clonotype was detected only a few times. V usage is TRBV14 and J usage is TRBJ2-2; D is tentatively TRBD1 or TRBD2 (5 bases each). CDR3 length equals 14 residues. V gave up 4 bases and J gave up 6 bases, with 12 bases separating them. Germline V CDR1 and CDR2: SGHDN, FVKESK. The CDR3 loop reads CASSPLGESGELFF. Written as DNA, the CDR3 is TGTGCCAGCAGCCCCCTGGGGGAGTCCGGGGAGCTGTTTTTT.

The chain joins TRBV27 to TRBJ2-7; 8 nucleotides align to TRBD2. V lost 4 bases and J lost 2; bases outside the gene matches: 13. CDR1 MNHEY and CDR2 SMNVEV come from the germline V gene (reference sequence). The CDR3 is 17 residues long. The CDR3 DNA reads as TGTGCCAGCAGTTCGGGTGTCCTAGCGGGCCGCCCCTACGAGCAGTACTTC. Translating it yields CASSSGVLAGRPYEQYF.

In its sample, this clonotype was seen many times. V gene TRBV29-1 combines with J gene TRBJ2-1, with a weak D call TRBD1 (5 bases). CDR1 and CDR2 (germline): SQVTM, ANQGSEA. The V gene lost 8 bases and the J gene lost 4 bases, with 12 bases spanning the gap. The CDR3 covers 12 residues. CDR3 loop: CSPLGLYNEQFF. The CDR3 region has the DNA TGCAGCCCCCTGGGGCTTTACAATGAGCAGTTCTTC.

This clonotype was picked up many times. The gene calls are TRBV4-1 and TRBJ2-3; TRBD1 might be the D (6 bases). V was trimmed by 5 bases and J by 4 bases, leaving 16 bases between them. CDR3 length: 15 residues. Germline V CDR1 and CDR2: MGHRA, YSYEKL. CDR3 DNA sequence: TGCGCCAGCAGCGCCGCAGGGGAAGAAGCAGATACGCAGTATTTT. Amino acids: CASSAAGEEADTQYF.

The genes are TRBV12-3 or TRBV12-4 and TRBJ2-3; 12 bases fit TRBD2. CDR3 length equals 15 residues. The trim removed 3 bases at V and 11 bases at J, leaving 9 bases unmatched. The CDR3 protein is CASSLTSGSVRVQYF. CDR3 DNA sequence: TGTGCCAGCAGTTTGACTAGCGGGAGTGTCAGGGTGCAGTATTTT.